What follows are 24 T cell receptor beta chains derived from one specimen sequenced in a study of T cells after posttransplantation cyclophosphamide. Profiled with immunoSEQ multiplex PCR; TCRdb holds only in-frame clones, not every one. The sample consists of more than 3,000 clones, nearly 97% of them appearing once. Sequenced: naive CD8+ T cells sorted from PBMCs. These receptors came from a woman between 50 and 59 years old in good health and a related stem cell transplant donor.

J is TRBJ1-5 and V is TRBV27, with 9 bases matching TRBD1. The trim removed 4 bases at V and 2 bases at J, leaving 6 bases unmatched. There are 16 residues in the CDR3. Per the germline V gene, CDR1 is MNHEY and CDR2 is SMNVEV (reference sequence). The CDR3 sequence: CASSWGQGNGNQPQHF. CDR3 DNA sequence: TGTGCCAGCAGTTGGGGACAGGGTAATGGCAATCAGCCCCAGCATTTT.

The rearrangement joins TRBV13 to TRBJ1-2, with 7 positions matching TRBD1. The CDR3 contains 17 residues. Germline CDR1 reads PRHDT; CDR2 reads FYEKMQ (reference sequence). V shed 0 bases and J 4 bases; nucleotides not matched to a gene: 11. CDR3 region: CASSLGPSQDRVYGYTF. In DNA, the CDR3 is TGTGCCAGCAGCTTAGGACCTTCTCAAGACAGGGTCTATGGCTACACCTTC.

The DNA of the CDR3 is TGTGCCAGCGCTCAGAGCACAGATACGCAGTATTTT. Amino acid sequence: CASAQSTDTQYF. This chain uses TRBV27 with TRBJ2-3; D not resolved. V was shortened by 8 bases and J by 0 bases, with 6 bases between the two germline ends. The germline V gene has CDR1 MNHEY and CDR2 SMNVEV (reference sequence). The CDR3 consists of 12 residues.

V gene TRBV7-7 combines with J gene TRBJ2-5; 7 bases map to TRBD1. CDR3 length equals 16 residues. CDR1 and CDR2 from the germline V gene are SSHAT and FNYEAQ (reference sequence). V lost 4 bases and J lost 1; bases outside the gene matches: 9. The CDR3 sequence is CASSSKAGDSQETQYF. CDR3 DNA sequence: TGTGCCAGCAGCTCCAAGGCAGGGGACAGCCAAGAGACCCAGTACTTC.

V is TRBV7-7 and J is TRBJ2-3; 8 nucleotides line up with TRBD2. Per germline, CDR1 SSHAT and CDR2 FNYEAQ (reference sequence). The CDR3 is 14 amino acids. Unmatched junction bases numbered 2, after V lost 2 bases and J lost 4 bases. The CDR3 loop reads CASSLQAGADTQYF. The CDR3 bases are TGTGCCAGCAGCTTACAAGCGGGAGCAGATACGCAGTATTTT.

The V gene is TRBV19, the J gene TRBJ1-2; tentatively, D is TRBD1 (6 bases). The CDR3 has 18 amino acids. Germline CDR1 LNHDA, CDR2 SQIVND (reference sequence). The ends were cut back, 3 bases at V and 0 bases at J, with 20 bases in the middle. CDR3 sequence (DNA): TGTGCCAGTAGTATCGCCGGGGGGCGGTTCAAAGCTAACTATGGCTACACCTTC. This gives the protein CASSIAGGRFKANYGYTF.

The table lists this clone with a count of one. V usage is TRBV4-3 and J usage is TRBJ2-7; no clear D gene. CDR1 LGHNA and CDR2 YSLEER come from the germline V gene. Trimming removed 1 base at V and 4 bases at J, with 11 bases between. The CDR3 totals 14 residues. The CDR3 protein is CASSQADKDYEQYF. DNA for the CDR3: TGCGCCAGCAGCCAAGCTGACAAGGATTACGAGCAGTACTTC.

The J gene is TRBJ2-1, the V gene TRBV6-5, with a weak D call TRBD2 (5 bases). The length of the CDR3 is 13 residues. The germline V and J ends were trimmed by 0 bases and 7 bases, with 7 bases remaining between them. CDR1 and CDR2 (germline): MNHEY, SVGAGI. In DNA, the CDR3 is TGTGCCAGCAGTTACTCTGGGGAGAATGAGCAGTTCTTC. Its translation is CASSYSGENEQFF.

This chain connects TRBV7-6 to TRBJ2-3; 11 bases are shared with TRBD2. Germline lookup yields CDR1 SGHVS and CDR2 FNYEAQ. The trim removed 5 bases at V and 3 bases at J, leaving 4 bases unmatched. The CDR3 has 15 amino acids. CDR3 loop: CASSLLAGGTDTQYF. In DNA form, the CDR3 reads TGTGCCAGCAGCCTCCTAGCGGGAGGTACAGATACGCAGTATTTT.

In this sample, this clone turned up once. The gene calls are TRBV11-2 and TRBJ2-1; 10 bases map to TRBD1. Germline V gene data show CDR1 as SGHAT and CDR2 as FQNNGV. V was clipped by 5 bases and J by 2 bases; unmatched bases: 6. The CDR3 length is 16 residues. In DNA form, the CDR3 reads TGTGCCAGCAGCCCTTGGACAGGGGGAGCCTACAATGAGCAGTTCTTC. Amino acids: CASSPWTGGAYNEQFF.

This chain connects TRBV27 to TRBJ2-7; TRBD1 is a possible D gene (6 bases). Trimming took 5 bases from V and 5 from J, leaving 13 bases between them. Germline CDR1 MNHEY, CDR2 SMNVEV (reference sequence). The CDR3 length is 13 residues. The CDR3 reads CASSNWTAHEQYF. In DNA, the CDR3 is TGTGCCAGCAGTAACTGGACAGCACACGAGCAGTACTTC.

Here the CDR3 DNA reads TGTGCCAGCAGCAATACACGGGGATCCTACGAGCAGTACTTC. This translates into CASSNTRGSYEQYF. V is TRBV27 and J is TRBJ2-7; possibly TRBD2 for D (5 bases). In germline, CDR1 is MNHEY, CDR2 SMNVEV (reference sequence). Trimming stripped 6 bases from V and 1 base from J, with 13 bases between. The CDR3 has 14 residues.

The chain uses TRBV11-2 and TRBJ1-2; 9 positions match TRBD1. Germline V CDR1 and CDR2: SGHAT, FQNNGV. Germline trimming cut 3 bases from V and 5 bases from J; bases unmatched to any gene: 4. The length of the CDR3 is 14 residues. The CDR3 sequence: CASSLGTGTYGYTF. The CDR3 region has the DNA TGTGCCAGCAGCTTGGGGACAGGGACATATGGCTACACCTTC. The full variable domain, with the rest looked up from reference TRBV11-2 and TRBJ1-2, is EAGVAQSPRYKIIEKRQSVAFWCNPISGHATLYWYQQILGQGPKLLIQFQNNGVVDDSQLPKDRFSAERLKGVDSTLKIQPAKLEDSAVYLCASSLGTGTYGYTFGSGTRLTVV.

The rearrangement joins TRBV6-5 to TRBJ2-1; D is perhaps TRBD2 (5 bases). The CDR3 totals 12 residues. CDR1 MNHEY and CDR2 SVGAGI come from the germline V gene. The germline V and J ends were trimmed by 6 bases and 12 bases, with 15 bases remaining between them. CDR3 coding DNA: TGTGCCAGCAGCACACTAGGCAAAGCGCAGTTCTTC. Translation: CASSTLGKAQFF.

This clone was observed a single time. The chain carries TRBV7-3 and TRBJ2-3, with TRBD2 as a possible D gene (6 bases). V was pared by 5 bases and J by 10 bases, with 13 bases between. CDR3 length: 12 amino acids. Germline V CDR1 and CDR2: SGHTA, FQGTGA. The CDR3 reads CASSDRDSAQYF. CDR3 bases: TGTGCCAGCAGCGACCGGGACTCTGCGCAGTATTTT.

This rearrangement joins TRBV7-3 to TRBJ1-1, with 8 bases fitting TRBD1. CDR1 and CDR2 (germline): SGHTA, FQGTGA. CDR3 length: 18 amino acids. Unmatched junction bases numbered 18, after V lost 0 bases and J lost 9 bases. Here the CDR3 DNA reads TGTGCCAGCAGCTTAACGGGTGTCTCCGGGACAGGACAGGGAAAAGCTTTCTTT. This encodes CASSLTGVSGTGQGKAFF.

V is TRBV6-5 and J is TRBJ2-3; D is possibly TRBD1 (6 bases). The CDR3 runs 14 residues. Germline V gives CDR1 MNHEY, CDR2 SVGAGI. V lost 2 bases to trimming and J lost 5 bases, with 11 bases between them. Here the CDR3 reads CASSYLTGRDTQYF. The DNA of the CDR3 is TGTGCCAGCAGTTACCTAACAGGGAGAGATACGCAGTATTTT.

V and J are TRBV7-9 and TRBJ2-7; D unresolved. The CDR3 runs to 14 residues. V was cut by 4 bases and J by 2 bases, with 12 bases left in between. CDR1 and CDR2 (germline): SEHNR, FQNEAQ (reference sequence). CDR3 bases: TGTGCCAGCAGCTCTCCCTTGCGGCCCTACGAGCAGTACTTC. This gives the protein CASSSPLRPYEQYF. Together with reference TRBV7-9 and TRBJ2-7, the CDR3 gives the full variable domain: DTGVSQNPRHKITKRGQNVTFRCDPISEHNRLYWYRQTLGQGPEFLTYFQNEAQLEKSRLLSDRFSAERPKGSFSTLEIQRTEQGDSAMYLCASSSPLRPYEQYFGPGTRLTVT.

This sequence joins TRBV15 and TRBJ1-5; 7 bases match TRBD1. The CDR3 length is 17 residues. V was clipped by 4 bases and J by 4 bases; unmatched bases: 13. Germline V gene lookup returns CDR1 LNHNV and CDR2 YYDKDF (reference sequence). In nucleotides, the CDR3 is TGTGCCACCAGCACAAGATTGGGGCGACAGGGTAATCAGCCCCAGCATTTT. The encoded protein is CATSTRLGRQGNQPQHF.

The rearrangement links TRBV4-2 to TRBJ2-2; tentative D call: TRBD2 (5 bases). The CDR3 is 13 amino acids. Germline-derived CDR1 and CDR2 are LGHNA and YNFKEQ. V lost 0 bases, J lost 10 bases, and 9 bases lay in between. CDR3 protein: CASSQDQREELFF. The CDR3 nucleotides read TGTGCCAGCAGCCAAGATCAACGGGAGGAGCTGTTTTTT.

The chain carries TRBV6-5 and TRBJ1-5; D gene ambiguous. V was pared by 3 bases and J by 6 bases, with 15 bases between. The CDR3 is 15 amino acids. CDR1 is MNHEY, CDR2 SVGAGI, per germline. The CDR3 here is CASSYSRHESQPQHF. CDR3 nucleotide sequence: TGTGCCAGCAGTTATTCGAGACATGAGAGTCAGCCCCAGCATTTT.

This sequence joins TRBV7-8 and TRBJ1-1, with D possibly being TRBD1 (6 bases). V was trimmed by 2 bases and J by 8 bases, leaving 12 bases between them. From germline, CDR1 is SGHVS and CDR2 FQNEAQ. The CDR3 is 13 amino acids. The chain's CDR3 is CASSLQHGTEAFF. CDR3 DNA sequence: TGTGCCAGCAGCTTACAACACGGGACAGAAGCTTTCTTT.

This clone appeared a single time. The chain couples TRBV5-6 to TRBJ1-2; D is unresolved. The CDR3 sequence is 12 residues long. Per germline, CDR1 SGHDT and CDR2 YYEEEE. The germline V and J ends were trimmed by 4 bases and 8 bases, with 12 bases remaining between them. The CDR3 DNA follows: TGTGCCAGCAGCAACCCGACTCCCGGCTACACCTTC. This gives the protein CASSNPTPGYTF.

This sequence joins TRBV7-3 and TRBJ2-3; D might be TRBD2 (5 bases). CDR1 is SGHTA and CDR2 is FQGTGA in the germline V gene. The V end was cut by 1 base, the J end by 4 bases, with 9 bases between. The CDR3 loop spans 14 amino acids. The CDR3 is CASSLSGSPDTQYF. The CDR3 DNA sequence: TGTGCCAGCAGCTTAAGTGGGAGCCCAGATACGCAGTATTTT.